This T cell receptor (beta chain) originates from a study of cytomegalovirus exposure and HLA in healthy donors. PCR involved 60 Vbeta and 13 Jbeta primers. TCRdb's table, derived via immunoSEQ multiplex PCR, lists solely in-frame clones and lacks some. The top ten clones hold about 4.6% of a sample with 120,000 or so clones, 10% of them seen once. This clone has a handful of counts. The junction had 16 bases not matched to a gene; V was cut back by 1 base and J by 6 bases. The CDR3 has 18 residues. Per the germline V gene, CDR1 is SGHTA and CDR2 is FQGNSA. The specimen sequenced was PBMCs. The sequence derives from a woman between 18 and 29 years old in good health and CMV-seropositive. V usage is TRBV7-2 and J usage is TRBJ2-3, with 7 bases aligning to TRBD2. The CDR3 DNA is TGTGCCAGCAGCTTAGAGGCCCCGGCTAGCGGCCCCCGCGATACGCAGTATTTT. Protein: CASSLEAPASGPRDTQYF. Looking up the rest from reference TRBV7-2 and TRBJ2-3 gives the full variable domain: GAGVSQSPSNKVTEKGKDVELRCDPISGHTALYWYRQSLGQGLEFLIYFQGNSAPDKSGLPSDRFSAERTGGSVSTLTIQRTQQEDSAVYLCASSLEAPASGPRDTQYFGPGTRLTVL.